A single sample gave rise to the 32 T cell receptor beta chains below, sequenced in a study of T cell changes during pregnancy in multiple sclerosis. Method: immunoSEQ multiplex PCR; TCRdb's copy keeps in-frame clones and lacks some. Among about 40,000 clones, over 70% were seen once, and the ten largest hold roughly 5%. The sequencing here drew on peripheral blood, taken in the first trimester of pregnancy. The receptors were sampled from a female donor in good health, enrolled as a control in a pregnancy study.

V usage is TRBV5-1 and J usage is TRBJ2-7, with 9 bases matching TRBD1. Looked up from germline, CDR1 is SGHRS and CDR2 is YFSETQ. This CDR3 is built from 15 residues. V lost 4 bases, J lost 5 bases, and 10 bases stayed unmatched. The CDR3 coding sequence is TGCGCCAGCAGCACACCCGGGACAGGGTACAACGAGCAGTACTTC. Translation: CASSTPGTGYNEQYF.

The chain employs TRBV5-4 and TRBJ2-7, with 10 bases aligning to TRBD2. Germline lookup yields CDR1 SGHNT and CDR2 YYREEE (reference sequence). This CDR3 region has 14 residues. Losses at the gene ends were 5 bases for V and 2 bases for J; bases not matched to a gene: 4. The CDR3 is CASRVGLAAYEQYF. In DNA form, the CDR3 reads TGTGCCAGCAGGGTCGGACTAGCGGCCTACGAGCAGTACTTC.

J is TRBJ2-5 and V is TRBV5-6; perhaps TRBD1 as D (5 bases). V was clipped by 1 base and J by 1 base, with 14 bases between them. CDR1 SGHDT and CDR2 YYEEEE come from the germline V gene. This CDR3 has 16 amino acids. The chain's CDR3 is CASSLYSPGLQETQYF. CDR3 coding DNA: TGTGCCAGCAGCTTGTACTCACCAGGGCTCCAAGAGACCCAGTACTTC.

The chain combines TRBV15 with TRBJ2-1; D is unclear. This CDR3 spans 15 amino acids. V shed 0 bases and J shed 6 bases, with 12 bases lying between them. Germline-derived CDR1 and CDR2 are LNHNV and YYDKDF (reference sequence). CDR3 amino acids: CATSREQYGSNEQFF. The DNA of the CDR3 is TGTGCCACCAGCAGAGAGCAATACGGGTCCAATGAGCAGTTCTTC. Looking up the rest from reference TRBV15 and TRBJ2-1 gives the full variable domain: DAMVIQNPRYQVTQFGKPVTLSCSQTLNHNVMYWYQQKSSQAPKLLFHYYDKDFNNEADTPDNFQSRRPNTSFCFLDIRSPGLGDTAMYLCATSREQYGSNEQFFGPGTRLTVL.

The table lists this clone with a count of one. The rearrangement links TRBV6-1 to TRBJ2-4; D is undetermined. Trimming removed 2 bases at V and 7 bases at J, with 12 bases between. CDR1 and CDR2 from the germline V gene are MNHNS and SASEGT. The CDR3 extends over 14 amino acids. In DNA, the CDR3 is TGTGCCAGCAGTGAAACCCGGTCCCGGAACATTCAGTACTTC. Translated: CASSETRSRNIQYF.

The J gene is TRBJ1-2, the V gene TRBV29-1; D is undetermined. Trimming left V 4 bases short and J 3 bases short, with 12 bases between. In germline, CDR1 is SQVTM, CDR2 ANQGSEA. This CDR3 is 13 amino acids long. The CDR3 protein is CSVAPAGDYGYTF. CDR3 nucleotides: TGCAGCGTTGCGCCCGCCGGGGACTATGGCTACACCTTC.

The J gene is TRBJ1-2, the V gene TRBV2; TRBD1 agrees at 11 bases. The V gene end was trimmed by 3 bases and the J gene end by 2 bases; junction bases not matched to a gene: 8. The CDR3 has 17 amino acids. Germline-derived CDR1 and CDR2 are SNHLY and FYNNEI. CDR3 region: CASSDALGTGGNYGYTF. The CDR3 DNA reads TGTGCCAGCAGTGACGCGCTTGGGACAGGGGGGAACTATGGCTACACCTTC.

The V call is TRBV5-1, the J call TRBJ2-1; 7 bases line up with TRBD1. The CDR3 contains 13 residues. The germline V gene has CDR1 SGHRS and CDR2 YFSETQ. V shed 3 bases and J 5 bases; nucleotides not matched to a gene: 2. CDR3 nucleotides: TGCGCCAGCAGCTGGGACAGCAACAATGAGCAGTTCTTC. Residues: CASSWDSNNEQFF.

This clone is a singleton in its sample. This CDR3 reads CASSPDKKQFF. The CDR3 DNA reads TGTGCCAGCTCACCTGACAAAAAGCAGTTCTTC. The chain employs TRBV18 and TRBJ2-1; D unresolved. V was cut by 3 bases and J by 11 bases, with 8 bases left in between. This CDR3 is built from 11 residues. Germline V gene sequence: CDR1 KGHSH, CDR2 LQKENI. Together with reference TRBV18 and TRBJ2-1, the CDR3 gives the full variable domain: NAGVMQNPRHLVRRRGQEARLRCSPMKGHSHVYWYRQLPEEGLKFMVYLQKENIIDESGMPKERFSAEFPKEGPSILRIQQVVRGDSAAYFCASSPDKKQFFGPGTRLTVL.

Only one count was recorded for this clone. The chain couples TRBV11-2 to TRBJ1-1; a possible D gene is TRBD1 (5 bases). V was trimmed by 3 bases and J by 3 bases, leaving 11 bases between them. Per germline, CDR1 SGHAT and CDR2 FQNNGV. The CDR3 sequence is 14 residues long. The CDR3 spells CASSFPGRDTEAFF. CDR3 nucleotide sequence: TGTGCCAGCAGCTTCCCCGGCAGGGACACTGAAGCTTTCTTT.

The chain is built from TRBV5-1 and TRBJ1-2; 7 bases map to TRBD1. The V and J ends lost 2 bases and 5 bases, in that order; junction bases with no gene match: 15. Germline V gene data show CDR1 as SGHRS and CDR2 as YFSETQ. The CDR3 sequence is 17 residues long. The CDR3 region has the DNA TGCGCCAGCAGCTTTGAATGGGATGAAAACAGGGGTTATGGCTACACCTTC. Translated: CASSFEWDENRGYGYTF.

This clone was observed a single time. The rearrangement links TRBV7-4 to TRBJ2-5; tentatively, D is TRBD2 (5 bases). Trimming cost V 0 bases and J 3 bases, with 17 bases left between them. CDR3 size: 17 residues. Germline-derived CDR1 and CDR2 are SGHVT and SQSDAQ. The CDR3 bases are TGTGCCAGCAGCTTAGCCTTCCGGCGGGCCATGAAAGAGACCCAGTACTTC. As protein: CASSLAFRRAMKETQYF.

The V gene is TRBV4-3, the J gene TRBJ2-1, with D possibly matching TRBD1 (6 bases). Germline-derived CDR1 and CDR2 are LGHNA and YSLEER. The CDR3 length is 17 residues. Trimming pared 0 bases from V and 2 bases from J, leaving 14 bases between. The CDR3: CASSQEMVKGAYNEQFF. In DNA, the CDR3 is TGCGCCAGCAGCCAAGAAATGGTGAAGGGGGCCTACAATGAGCAGTTCTTC.

This clone was seen just once. The chain uses TRBV7-2 and TRBJ1-1; D is unresolved. Trimming removed 4 bases at V and 8 bases at J, with 14 bases between. The CDR3 is 13 residues long. CDR1 and CDR2 from the germline V gene are SGHTA and FQGNSA. Here the CDR3 DNA reads TGTGCCAGCAGCTACCCGCCGGAGGAGGAAGCTTTCTTT. This translates into CASSYPPEEEAFF.

V and J are TRBV2 and TRBJ2-7; 10 bases fit TRBD2. Germline V gene data show CDR1 as SNHLY and CDR2 as FYNNEI. CDR3 length: 14 amino acids. V was pared by 2 bases and J by 8 bases, with 6 bases of the junction left unmatched. CDR3 sequence reads: CASSERLAGVQQYF. CDR3 nucleotides: TGTGCCAGCAGTGAACGTCTAGCGGGAGTCCAGCAGTACTTC.

This sequence joins TRBV7-9 and TRBJ2-4; D may be TRBD1 (6 bases). Looked up from germline, CDR1 is SEHNR and CDR2 is FQNEAQ (reference sequence). V shed 4 bases and J shed 1 base, with 8 bases lying between them. The CDR3 runs 14 residues. DNA of the CDR3: TGTGCCAGCAGCTCAGGGGAGGCCAAAAACATTCAGTACTTC. Translated, it gives CASSSGEAKNIQYF.

This chain joins TRBV28 and TRBJ2-7; 9 bases map to TRBD2. Germline V gene data show CDR1 as MDHEN and CDR2 as SYDVKM. This CDR3 is built from 14 residues. The J segment lost 3 bases and the V segment lost 5 bases, leaving 5 bases of the junction unmatched. This CDR3 is CASSRGRALYEQYF. In DNA form, the CDR3 reads TGTGCCAGCAGTCGCGGGAGGGCCCTCTACGAGCAGTACTTC.

The chain couples TRBV28 to TRBJ1-5; D remains unclear. V lost 6 bases and J 2 bases, leaving 11 bases between the germline ends. Looked up from germline, CDR1 is MDHEN and CDR2 is SYDVKM. The CDR3 loop spans 14 amino acids. CDR3 coding DNA: TGTGCCAGCAGCCAGATACACGGCAATCAGCCCCAGCATTTT. This gives the protein CASSQIHGNQPQHF.

The V and J genes are TRBV10-3 and TRBJ1-1, with TRBD1 identical over 7 bases. V was clipped by 6 bases and J by 11 bases; unmatched bases: 12. The CDR3 length is 13 residues. Germline assignment: CDR1 ENHRY and CDR2 SYGVKD. CDR3: CAIRKSGTAVAFF. Here the CDR3 DNA reads TGTGCCATCAGGAAATCCGGGACAGCCGTGGCTTTCTTT.

This rearrangement joins TRBV12-5 to TRBJ2-7; TRBD1 aligns across 11 bases. The germline V gene has CDR1 LGHNT and CDR2 FRNRAP. V trimming: 1 base; J trimming: 6 bases; junction bases outside the gene matches: 5. The CDR3 is 15 amino acids. The CDR3 DNA reads TGTGCTAGTGGTTTGGAACAGGACAGGGGGCCCGAGCAGTACTTC. Encoded protein: CASGLEQDRGPEQYF.

This chain links TRBV30 with TRBJ1-4, with a possible D match to TRBD1 (6 bases). Germline V gene lookup returns CDR1 GTSNPN and CDR2 SVGIG (reference sequence). The CDR3 spans 13 residues. CDR3 sequence: CAFIRGGDEKLFF. CDR3 bases: TGTGCGTTCATAAGGGGGGGCGATGAAAAACTGTTTTTT.

The chain uses TRBV7-9 and TRBJ1-2; D gene unclear. Germline V gene data show CDR1 as SEHNR and CDR2 as FQNEAQ (reference sequence). The CDR3 is 17 amino acids. Trimming removed 5 bases from V and 4 bases from J, with 23 bases in between. This CDR3 is CASSRIGESTGSYGYTF. The CDR3 DNA reads as TGTGCCAGCAGCCGCATCGGGGAATCCACGGGGAGCTATGGCTACACCTTC.

CDR3 sequence (DNA): TGTGCCACCAGCAGAGTCTCGACTAGCGGGGGTTCCCCGAACACCGGGGAGCTGTTTTTT. As protein: CATSRVSTSGGSPNTGELFF. The rearrangement links TRBV15 to TRBJ2-2, with 12 nucleotides matching TRBD2. The CDR3 sequence is 20 residues long. Unmatched junction bases numbered 9, after V lost 1 base and J lost 0 bases. Germline-derived CDR1 and CDR2 are LNHNV and YYDKDF (reference sequence).

CDR3 nucleotides: TGCGCCAGCAGCTTGTCCAGGGGAGACACAGATACGCAGTATTTT. Its translation: CASSLSRGDTDTQYF. This chain links TRBV5-1 with TRBJ2-3; perhaps TRBD1 as D (6 bases). The CDR3 runs 15 residues. The germline V and J ends were trimmed by 1 base and 2 bases, with 11 bases remaining between them. Germline assignment: CDR1 SGHRS and CDR2 YFSETQ.

V and J are TRBV27 and TRBJ2-7, with 11 bases matching TRBD2. The CDR3 extends over 14 amino acids. Germline V gives CDR1 MNHEY, CDR2 SMNVEV (reference sequence). V dropped 6 bases and J dropped 9; count of bases not matched to a gene: 10. CDR3 loop: CASSRGLADGWQYF. DNA for the CDR3: TGTGCCAGCAGCCGGGGACTAGCGGACGGCTGGCAGTACTTC.

The chain recombines TRBV6-1 with TRBJ2-5; 11 bases line up with TRBD2. Unmatched junction bases numbered 6, after V lost 4 bases and J lost 5 bases. This CDR3 comprises 15 residues. Per the germline V gene, CDR1 is MNHNS and CDR2 is SASEGT. DNA for the CDR3: TGTGCCAGCAGTGGACTAGCGGGACCTTGGGAGACCCAGTACTTC. Protein sequence: CASSGLAGPWETQYF.

V is TRBV19 and J is TRBJ2-2, with D possibly being TRBD1 (6 bases). V gave up 10 bases and J gave up 0 bases, with 12 bases separating them. The CDR3 loop spans 14 amino acids. Germline V gives CDR1 LNHDA, CDR2 SQIVND (reference sequence). CDR3 region: CATDEGANTGELFF. The CDR3 DNA reads as TGTGCCACAGACGAGGGGGCGAACACCGGGGAGCTGTTTTTT.

This rearrangement joins TRBV4-2 to TRBJ2-7, with 9 bases matching TRBD2. V shed 1 base and J 1 base; nucleotides not matched to a gene: 11. This CDR3 comprises 18 residues. Germline V gene data show CDR1 as LGHNA and CDR2 as YNFKEQ. CDR3 protein: CASSQGLQLAGPSYEQYF. DNA of the CDR3: TGTGCCAGCAGCCAAGGCCTCCAGCTAGCGGGACCATCCTACGAGCAGTACTTC.

In its sample, this clone was seen once. The genes are TRBV5-1 and TRBJ1-2; D ambiguous. Trimming pared 0 bases from V and 7 bases from J, leaving 7 bases between. Germline V gene data show CDR1 as SGHRS and CDR2 as YFSETQ. This CDR3 spans 12 amino acids. Written as DNA, the CDR3 is TGCGCCAGCAGCTTGGGAGTTTCTGGCTACACCTTC. It codes for CASSLGVSGYTF.

The V call is TRBV7-2, the J call TRBJ2-1; 9 positions match TRBD2. With 7 bases clipped from V and 0 bases from J, the junction kept 7 bases outside the gene matches. The length of the CDR3 is 16 residues. The germline CDR1 and CDR2 sequences are SGHTA and FQGNSA. CDR3 coding DNA: TGTGCCAGCAACCCGACTAGCGGACGCTCCTACAATGAGCAGTTCTTC. Translation gives CASNPTSGRSYNEQFF.

The V gene is TRBV14, the J gene TRBJ2-5; 7 bases agree with TRBD1. The germline CDR1 and CDR2 sequences are SGHDN and FVKESK. The CDR3 has 15 residues. V gave up 3 bases and J gave up 1 base; unmatched junction bases: 5. The CDR3: CASSHIRDSQETQYF. The CDR3 region has the DNA TGTGCCAGCAGCCATATCCGGGACAGCCAAGAGACCCAGTACTTC.

In DNA form, the CDR3 reads TGTGCCAGCAGCGGGGGGCGGGGGAGCTCCTACGAGCAGTACTTC. The encoded protein is CASSGGRGSSYEQYF. The chain joins TRBV2 to TRBJ2-7, with a weak D call TRBD2 (7 bases). The germline gives CDR1 SNHLY, CDR2 FYNNEI. V lost 6 bases and J lost 0, with 15 bases in between. The CDR3 length is 15 residues. The full variable domain, with the rest looked up from reference TRBV2 and TRBJ2-7, is EPEVTQTPSHQVTQMGQEVILRCVPISNHLYFYWYRQILGQKVEFLVSFYNNEISEKSEIFDDQFSVERPDGSNFTLKIRSTKLEDSAMYFCASSGGRGSSYEQYFGPGTRLTVT.